This T cell receptor beta chain was sequenced in a study of graft-versus-host responses after intestinal transplantation. General study findings and limits: High graft-versus-host to host-versus-graft T cell clonal ratios marked allografts of patients with graft-donor macrochimerism.

The CDR3 spans 14 residues. Germline-derived CDR1 and CDR2 are MGHRA and YSYEKL. V was clipped by 0 bases and J by 7 bases, with 10 bases between them. Of note for this clone: Its matching antigen is unknown.

TCRdb's copy holds only in-frame clones and misses some; the assay was immunoSEQ multiplex PCR. The repertoire holds about 10,000 clones, with 85% to 95% as singletons. This specimen consisted of PBMCs, obtained roughly six weeks after intestinal transplantation. This clonotype was obtained from a human patient who received an intestinal transplant, so some T cells may come from the graft donor. The chain employs TRBV4-1 and TRBJ1-3; D uncertain. The chain's CDR3 is CASSQDGRANTIYF. The CDR3 DNA is TGCGCCAGCAGCCAAGATGGGAGGGCTAACACCATATATTTT.